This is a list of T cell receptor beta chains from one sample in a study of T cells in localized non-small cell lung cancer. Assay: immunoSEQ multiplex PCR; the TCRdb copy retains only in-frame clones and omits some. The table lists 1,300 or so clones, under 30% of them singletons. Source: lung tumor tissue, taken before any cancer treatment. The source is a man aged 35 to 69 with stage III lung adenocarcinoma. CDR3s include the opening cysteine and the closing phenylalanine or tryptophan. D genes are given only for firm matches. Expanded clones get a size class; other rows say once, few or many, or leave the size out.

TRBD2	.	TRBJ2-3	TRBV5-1	CASSLGAGVTDTQYF	TGCGCCAGCAGCTTGGGGGCGGGGGTCACAGATACGCAGTATTTT
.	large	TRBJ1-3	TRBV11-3	CASSPTLTGNTIYF	TGTGCCAGCAGCCCAACACTGACGGGAAACACCATATATTTT
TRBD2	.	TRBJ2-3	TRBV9	CASKRKREGSDTQYF	TGTGCCAGCAAGCGGAAGCGGGAGGGAAGTGATACGCAGTATTTT
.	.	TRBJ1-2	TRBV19	CASTQGRTYGYTF	TGTGCCAGTACTCAGGGCAGGACGTATGGCTACACCTTC
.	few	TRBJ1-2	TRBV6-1	CASSEATRGSYNYGYTF	TGTGCCAGCAGTGAAGCTACAAGGGGTAGCTATAACTATGGCTACACCTTC
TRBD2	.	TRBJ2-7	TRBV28	CASSAGTSGYEQYF	TGTGCCAGCAGTGCCGGGACTAGCGGTTACGAGCAGTACTTC
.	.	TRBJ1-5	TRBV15	CATSRDPAFTNQPQHF	TGTGCCACCAGCAGAGATCCTGCGTTTACCAATCAGCCCCAGCATTTT
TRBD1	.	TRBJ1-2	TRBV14	CASSRDSGFSNYGYTF	TGTGCCAGCAGCCGGGACAGCGGATTTTCTAACTATGGCTACACCTTC
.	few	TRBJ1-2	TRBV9	CASSQDYNYGYTF	TGTGCCAGCAGCCAGGACTATAACTATGGCTACACCTTC
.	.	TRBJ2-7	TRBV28	CASIRGGTSSYEQYF	TGTGCCAGCATTCGCGGTGGGACAAGCTCCTACGAGCAGTACTTC
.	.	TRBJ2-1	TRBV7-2	CASSQEAANEQFF	TGTGCCAGCAGCCAAGAAGCAGCTAATGAGCAGTTCTTC
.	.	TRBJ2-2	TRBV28	CASSSQGVSTGELFF	TGTGCCAGCAGTTCGCAGGGAGTCAGCACCGGGGAGCTGTTTTTT
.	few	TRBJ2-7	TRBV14	CASSQGLFGYEQYF	TGTGCCAGCAGCCAAGGGTTGTTTGGGTACGAGCAGTACTTC
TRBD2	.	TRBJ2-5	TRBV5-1	CASSWTSGYRETQYF	TGCGCCAGCAGCTGGACTAGCGGATACAGAGAGACCCAGTACTTC
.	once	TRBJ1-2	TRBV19	CASSISGWTPKDYTF	TGTGCCAGTAGTATATCGGGATGGACCCCAAAGGACTACACCTTC
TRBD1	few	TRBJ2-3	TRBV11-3	CASSQGVSGSTQYF	TGTGCCAGCAGCCAGGGGGTCTCGGGCAGCACGCAGTATTTT
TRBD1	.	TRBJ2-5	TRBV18	CASSLNNAGTGQETQYF	TGTGCCAGCTCACTAAATAATGCCGGGACAGGGCAAGAGACCCAGTACTTC
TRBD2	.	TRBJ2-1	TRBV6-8	CASSEGLALPEQFF	TGTGCCAGCAGTGAGGGACTAGCCCTACCTGAGCAGTTCTTC
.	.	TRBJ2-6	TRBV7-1	CASRLLGANVLTF	TGTGCCAGCAGATTACTGGGGGCCAACGTCCTGACTTTC
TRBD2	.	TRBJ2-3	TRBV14	CASSPVGGLHFAQYF	TGTGCCAGCAGCCCTGTGGGGGGACTACATTTTGCGCAGTATTTT
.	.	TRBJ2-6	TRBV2	CASSVAGSGANVLTF	TGTGCCAGCAGCGTAGCAGGGTCTGGGGCCAACGTCCTGACTTTC
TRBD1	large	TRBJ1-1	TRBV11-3	CASSQAGQLNTEAFF	TGTGCCAGCAGCCAAGCGGGACAGTTGAACACTGAAGCTTTCTTT
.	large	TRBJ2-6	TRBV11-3	CASSLLVSGANVLTF	TGTGCCAGCAGCTTACTGGTCTCTGGGGCCAACGTCCTGACTTTC
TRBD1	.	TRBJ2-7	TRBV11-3	CASSLGAGGTYEQYF	TGTGCCAGCAGCTTAGGGGCAGGGGGAACCTACGAGCAGTACTTC
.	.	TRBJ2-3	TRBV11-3	CASSLKGKGQNTQYF	TGTGCCAGCAGCTTAAAGGGGAAGGGTCAGAATACGCAGTATTTT